This TCR beta chain was captured in a study of cytomegalovirus exposure and HLA in healthy donors. This CDR3 has 15 amino acids. Germline V CDR1 and CDR2: LGHNA, YSLEER. V trimming: 2 bases; J trimming: 10 bases; junction bases outside the gene matches: 11. Study-wide results and caveats: A missense DCLRE1C variant was associated with V- and J-gene trimming of TCR beta chains in a later analysis, and an independent cohort replicated the association. Altogether, some 170 TCR beta chains were recorded as cytomegalovirus-associated. As immune exposure information, only CMV serostatus was available.

A multiplex PCR was run with 60 Vbeta primers and 13 Jbeta primers. This table comes from immunoSEQ multiplex PCR, and its TCRdb copy is limited to in-frame clones, with some not included. In the table there are about 120,000 clones, approximately 80% of which are singletons. Healthy donors of bone marrow made up the group. Note on this clone: Its target is not known.

Sequencing was performed on PBMCs. The chain uses TRBV4-3 and TRBJ2-1, with 7 bases aligning to TRBD1. This TCR came from a man aged 40-49 years in good health and CMV-seronegative. The CDR3: CASSQLPGQPHEQFF. The CDR3 coding sequence is TGCGCCAGCAGCCAATTGCCGGGACAGCCGCACGAGCAGTTCTTC.